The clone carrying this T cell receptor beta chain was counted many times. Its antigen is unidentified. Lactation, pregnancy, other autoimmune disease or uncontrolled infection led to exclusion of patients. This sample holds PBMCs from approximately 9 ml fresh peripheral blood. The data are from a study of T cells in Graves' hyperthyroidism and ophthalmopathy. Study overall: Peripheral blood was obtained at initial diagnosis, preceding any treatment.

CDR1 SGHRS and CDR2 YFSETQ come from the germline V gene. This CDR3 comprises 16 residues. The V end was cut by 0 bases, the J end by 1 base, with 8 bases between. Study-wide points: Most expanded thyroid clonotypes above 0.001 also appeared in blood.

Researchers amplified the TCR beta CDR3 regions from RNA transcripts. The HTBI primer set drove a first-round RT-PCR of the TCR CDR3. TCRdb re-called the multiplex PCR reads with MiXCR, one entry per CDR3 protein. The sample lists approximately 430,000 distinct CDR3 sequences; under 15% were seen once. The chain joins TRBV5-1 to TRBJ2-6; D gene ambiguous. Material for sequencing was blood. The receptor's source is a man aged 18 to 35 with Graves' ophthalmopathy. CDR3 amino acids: CASSLGDSSGANVLTF. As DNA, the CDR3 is TGCGCCAGCAGCTTGGGTGATTCGTCTGGGGCCAACGTCCTGACTTTC.